These T cell receptor beta chains were read from a single sample in a study of blood T cell repertoires in COVID-19. Method: immunoSEQ multiplex PCR; TCRdb's copy keeps in-frame clones and lacks some. The table records about 280,000 clones, 88% of them present only once. The sequenced material came from peripheral blood. The source is a man aged 18 to 29 with active or convalescent COVID-19. The CDR3 runs from the conserved cysteine through the conserved F or W. Fields, in order: clone size, J gene, D gene, V gene, CDR3 protein, CDR3 DNA. D genes are given only for firm matches. Only some rows state a clone size, as once, few, many or a class for expanded clones.

>.|TRBJ2-1|TRBD2|TRBV15
CATSSSGLTFHEQFF
TGTGCCACCAGCAGCTCGGGACTAACCTTCCATGAGCAGTTCTTC
>.|TRBJ1-2|.|TRBV7-9
CASSLVGVRGYTF
TGTGCCAGCAGCTTAGTAGGGGTTAGGGGCTACACCTTC
>.|TRBJ2-7|TRBD1|TRBV9
CASSSPGTGGLNSYEQYF
TGTGCCAGCAGCTCTCCCGGGACAGGGGGCTTAAACTCCTACGAGCAGTACTTC
>.|TRBJ2-3|TRBD1|TRBV6-4
CASSEGQGGPDTQYF
TGTGCCAGCAGTGAGGGACAGGGAGGACCAGATACGCAGTATTTT
>.|TRBJ2-1|TRBD2|TRBV19
CASSTTSAGGNNEQFF
TGTGCCAGTAGTACTACTTCAGCGGGGGGGAACAATGAGCAGTTCTTC
>.|TRBJ1-4|.|TRBV4-1
CASSQEDWGREKLFF
TGCGCCAGCAGCCAAGAGGACTGGGGTCGCGAAAAACTGTTTTTT
>.|TRBJ2-1|TRBD2|TRBV9
CASSPQPGLAYEQFF
TGTGCCAGCAGCCCTCAACCGGGACTAGCCTATGAGCAGTTCTTC
>.|TRBJ2-3|.|TRBV15
CATSRERRIDTQYF
TGTGCCACCAGCAGAGAACGGAGGATAGATACGCAGTATTTT
>many|TRBJ1-5|TRBD1|TRBV15
CATSRSSGTGTGVWPQHF
TGTGCCACCAGCAGATCGTCCGGGACAGGGACGGGGGTGTGGCCCCAGCATTTT
>.|TRBJ2-7|TRBD2|TRBV27
CASIEGGGEQYF
TGTGCCAGCATAGAGGGCGGGGGAGAGCAGTACTTC
>.|TRBJ2-7|TRBD1|TRBV4-1
CASSHGTGYYEQYF
TGCGCCAGCAGCCACGGGACAGGGTACTACGAGCAGTACTTC
>.|TRBJ1-1|.|TRBV13
CASSLKGVTNTEAFF
TGTGCCAGCAGCTTAAAGGGGGTGACGAACACTGAAGCTTTCTTT
>.|TRBJ2-2|.|TRBV12-5
CASGLGLAGELFF
TGTGCTAGTGGTTTGGGGCTAGCTGGGGAGCTGTTTTTT
>.|TRBJ2-7|.|TRBV11-2
CASSSDSGSYEQYF
TGTGCCAGCAGCTCAGACAGCGGCTCCTACGAGCAGTACTTC
>few|TRBJ1-4|.|TRBV6-5
CASSYYRASNEKLFF
TGTGCCAGCAGTTACTACAGGGCGTCTAATGAAAAACTGTTTTTT
>.|TRBJ2-7|.|TRBV5-1
CASSLEGGHYEQYF
TGCGCCAGCAGCTTGGAGGGGGGGCACTACGAGCAGTACTTC
>.|TRBJ2-7|.|TRBV18
CASSPPTTTYEQYF
TGTGCCAGCTCACCCCCCACTACAACCTACGAGCAGTACTTC
>few|TRBJ2-2|TRBD2|TRBV13
CASSGAPYSGGTLLANTGELFF
TGTGCCAGCAGCGGGGCGCCTTATAGCGGGGGGACCCTTCTCGCGAACACCGGGGAGCTGTTTTTT
>.|TRBJ1-2|TRBD1|TRBV12-3/TRBV12-4
CAIGGGWNGYTF
TGTGCCATCGGAGGGGGCTGGAATGGCTACACCTTC
>.|TRBJ2-7|.|TRBV2
CASRDSESSYEQYF
TGTGCCAGCAGGGACAGTGAAAGCTCCTACGAGCAGTACTTC
>few|TRBJ2-1|.|TRBV5-4
CASSKGGTATYNEQFF
TGTGCCAGCAGCAAAGGCGGGACAGCGACCTACAATGAGCAGTTCTTC
>.|TRBJ2-5|TRBD1|TRBV4-1
CASSQAGQGQTQYF
TGCGCCAGCAGCCAGGCGGGACAGGGGCAGACCCAGTACTTC
>.|TRBJ1-5|.|TRBV10-2
CASSESPDRVQPQHF
TGCGCCAGCAGTGAGTCGCCGGACAGAGTTCAGCCCCAGCATTTT
>.|TRBJ1-1|TRBD1|TRBV12-5
CASGLVFGQGSGFTEAFF
TGTGCTAGTGGTTTGGTATTCGGACAGGGTAGTGGGTTCACTGAAGCTTTCTTT
>.|TRBJ1-1|.|TRBV11-2
CASSPAAGVGTEAFF
TGTGCCAGCAGCCCGGCCGCCGGAGTGGGCACTGAAGCTTTCTTT
>.|TRBJ2-1|TRBD2|TRBV3-1/TRBV3-2
CASSQGGSYNEQFF
TGTGCCAGCAGCCAGGGGGGGTCCTACAATGAGCAGTTCTTC
>.|TRBJ2-5|.|TRBV3-1/TRBV3-2
CASSDAGAEETQYF
TGTGCCAGCAGCGATGCGGGGGCGGAGGAGACCCAGTACTTC
>.|TRBJ1-1|.|TRBV10-3
CAISFAGNTEAFF
TGTGCCATCAGTTTTGCGGGGAACACTGAAGCTTTCTTT
>.|TRBJ1-1|.|TRBV10-2
CASSEVRGGGPEAFF
TGCGCCAGCAGTGAGGTGAGGGGCGGGGGTCCGGAAGCTTTCTTT
>.|TRBJ1-1|.|TRBV2
CASSESGDTEAFF
TGTGCCAGCAGTGAAAGCGGGGACACTGAAGCTTTCTTT
>.|TRBJ1-5|TRBD1|TRBV18
CASSAQGVDQPQHF
TGTGCCAGCTCAGCCCAGGGGGTGGATCAGCCCCAGCATTTT
>.|TRBJ2-1|TRBD2|TRBV3-1/TRBV3-2
CASSQDLPGLAGAAYNEQFF
TGTGCCAGCAGCCAAGATCTTCCGGGACTAGCGGGGGCCGCTTACAATGAGCAGTTCTTC
>.|TRBJ1-4|TRBD1|TRBV29-1
CSGPDRGGYEKLFF
TGCAGCGGACCCGACAGGGGAGGTTATGAAAAACTGTTTTTT
>once|TRBJ2-3|TRBD2|TRBV18
CASSPVGGGSDTQYF
TGTGCCAGCTCACCGGTTGGGGGGGGATCGGATACGCAGTATTTT
>.|TRBJ2-7|.|TRBV2
CASTQGSYEQYF
TGTGCCAGCACTCAGGGATCCTACGAGCAGTACTTC
>.|TRBJ2-5|.|TRBV9
CASSVVGGETQYF
TGTGCCAGCAGCGTAGTGGGGGGAGAGACCCAGTACTTC
>.|TRBJ2-7|.|TRBV19
CASSRGSPYEQYF
TGTGCCAGTAGCAGGGGCTCCCCCTACGAGCAGTACTTC
>.|TRBJ2-7|TRBD2|TRBV4-1
CASSQDRGGSYEQYF
TGCGCCAGCAGCCAAGATCGGGGGGGCTCCTACGAGCAGTACTTC
>.|TRBJ1-1|TRBD1|TRBV5-6
CASSPDRWANTEAFF
TGTGCCAGCAGCCCGGACAGGTGGGCGAACACTGAAGCTTTCTTT
>.|TRBJ1-2|.|TRBV13
CASSLFSQGRYGYTF
TGTGCCAGCAGCTTGTTTTCACAGGGAAGGTATGGCTACACCTTC
>.|TRBJ1-2|.|TRBV9
CASSAPPRVLKGNGYTF
TGTGCCAGCAGCGCCCCTCCCCGGGTTTTAAAGGGGAATGGCTACACCTTC
>.|TRBJ1-2|.|TRBV3-1/TRBV3-2
CASSQESGHYGYTF
TGTGCCAGCAGCCAAGAAAGTGGCCACTATGGCTACACCTTC
>.|TRBJ2-1|.|TRBV29-1
CSVGNTGAYNEQFF
TGCAGCGTCGGAAATACAGGAGCCTACAATGAGCAGTTCTTC
>once|TRBJ1-2|.|TRBV10-3
CAILSEGSYGYTF
TGTGCCATCCTCAGCGAGGGCTCCTATGGCTACACCTTC
>.|TRBJ2-5|.|TRBV5-6
CASSLGGNLQETQYF
TGTGCCAGCAGCTTGGGCGGTAACCTCCAAGAGACCCAGTACTTC
>.|TRBJ2-3|.|TRBV12-5
CASGLPTTAGRDTQYF
TGTGCTAGTGGTTTGCCAACCACGGCAGGGAGGGATACGCAGTATTTT
>.|TRBJ1-5|.|TRBV5-6
CASSRPNQPQHF
TGTGCCAGCAGCCGTCCCAATCAGCCCCAGCATTTT
>.|TRBJ2-3|.|TRBV9
CASSPRTDTQYF
TGTGCCAGCAGCCCCAGGACAGATACGCAGTATTTT
>.|TRBJ1-6|.|TRBV5-5
CASSGVVNSPLHF
TGTGCCAGCTCAGGGGTTGTCAATTCACCCCTCCACTTT
>.|TRBJ2-7|TRBD1|TRBV5-5
CASSTGTANYEQYF
TGTGCCAGCAGCACTGGGACAGCTAACTACGAGCAGTACTTC
>.|TRBJ1-1|TRBD1|TRBV10-2
CASSGGLGQALLGDTEAFF
TGCGCCAGCAGCGGTGGTCTGGGACAGGCACTCTTAGGGGACACTGAAGCTTTCTTT
>.|TRBJ1-3|.|TRBV15
CATSRDRGTGNTIYF
TGTGCCACCAGCAGAGATCGGGGGACTGGAAACACCATATATTTT
>.|TRBJ1-2|.|TRBV18
CASSLQEPNYGYTF
TGTGCCAGCTCACTCCAGGAACCTAACTATGGCTACACCTTC
>.|TRBJ2-3|TRBD2|TRBV6-4
CASSGGGPSDTQYF
TGTGCCAGCAGCGGCGGGGGGCCGTCAGATACGCAGTATTTT
>.|TRBJ1-1|.|TRBV11-2
CASRITGITEAFF
TGTGCCAGCAGAATAACAGGGATCACTGAAGCTTTCTTT
>.|TRBJ2-3|.|TRBV9
CASTLGLGVSGTDTQYF
TGTGCCAGCACCTTGGGGCTTGGGGTCTCAGGCACAGATACGCAGTATTTT
>.|TRBJ1-1|TRBD1|TRBV5-1
CASSAGTGGLDTEAFF
TGCGCCAGCAGCGCCGGGACAGGGGGTTTGGACACTGAAGCTTTCTTT